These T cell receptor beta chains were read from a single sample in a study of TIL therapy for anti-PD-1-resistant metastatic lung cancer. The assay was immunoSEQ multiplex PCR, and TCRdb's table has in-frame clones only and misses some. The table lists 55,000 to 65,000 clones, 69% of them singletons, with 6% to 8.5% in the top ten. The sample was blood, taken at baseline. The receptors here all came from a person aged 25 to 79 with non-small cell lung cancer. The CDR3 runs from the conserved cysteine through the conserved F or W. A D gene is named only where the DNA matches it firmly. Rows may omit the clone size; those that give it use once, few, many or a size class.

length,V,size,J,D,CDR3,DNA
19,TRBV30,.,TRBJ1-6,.,CAWSVIGPHIIAEGSPLHF,TGTGCCTGGAGTGTTATCGGTCCCCACATCATCGCCGAGGGTTCACCCCTCCACTTT
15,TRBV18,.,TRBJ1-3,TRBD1,CASSPQGTSGNTIYF,TGTGCCAGCTCTCCACAGGGGACCTCTGGAAACACCATATATTTT
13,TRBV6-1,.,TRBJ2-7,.,CASSWAGTGEQYF,TGTGCCAGCAGTTGGGCAGGGACGGGCGAGCAGTACTTC
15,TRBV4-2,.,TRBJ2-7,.,CASSLQTGRTYEQYF,TGTGCCAGCAGCCTGCAAACGGGGAGGACCTACGAGCAGTACTTC
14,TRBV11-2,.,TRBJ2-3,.,CASSLAGSTDTQYF,TGTGCCAGCAGCTTAGCGGGAAGCACAGATACGCAGTATTTT
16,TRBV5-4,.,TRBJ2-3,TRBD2,CASSSRTSGGTDTQYF,TGTGCCAGCAGCTCCAGGACTAGCGGGGGGACAGATACGCAGTATTTT
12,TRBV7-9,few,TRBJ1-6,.,CASSLSVSPLHF,TGTGCCAGCAGCTTATCCGTCTCTCCCCTCCACTTT
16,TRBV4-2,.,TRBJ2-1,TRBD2,CASSQPTSGGYNEQFF,TGTGCCAGCAGCCAGCCTACTAGCGGGGGGTACAATGAGCAGTTCTTC
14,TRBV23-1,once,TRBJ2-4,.,CASRPGRHMLIQYF,TGCGCCAGCAGACCGGGACGGCATATGCTCATTCAGTACTTC
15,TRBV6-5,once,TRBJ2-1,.,CASSYSWSSYNEQFF,TGTGCCAGCAGTTACTCGTGGTCTTCCTACAATGAGCAGTTCTTC
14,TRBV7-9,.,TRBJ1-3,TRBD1,CASRGQGTGNTIYF,TGTGCCAGCAGGGGACAGGGTACGGGAAACACCATATATTTT
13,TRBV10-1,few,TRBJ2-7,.,CASSEGQFYEQYF,TGCGCCAGCAGTGAGGGACAGTTCTACGAGCAGTACTTC
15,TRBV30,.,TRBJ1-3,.,CAWSPGVVPGNTIYF,TGTGCCTGGAGTCCCGGTGTCGTCCCAGGAAACACCATATATTTT
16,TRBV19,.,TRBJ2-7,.,CASSMWWGQTSYEQYF,TGTGCCAGTAGTATGTGGTGGGGGCAGACCTCCTACGAGCAGTACTTC
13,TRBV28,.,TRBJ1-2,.,CASRLQGDYGYTF,TGTGCCAGCCGATTGCAGGGAGACTATGGCTACACCTTC
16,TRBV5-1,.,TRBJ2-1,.,CASGDPGRGPYNEQFF,TGCGCCAGCGGGGATCCGGGGCGGGGGCCCTACAATGAGCAGTTCTTC
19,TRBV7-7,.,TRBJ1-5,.,CASSKSAGWWGLSNQPQHF,TGTGCTAGCAGCAAAAGTGCGGGATGGTGGGGGTTAAGCAATCAGCCCCAGCATTTT
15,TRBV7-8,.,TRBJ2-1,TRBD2,CASSLNQREVREQFF,TGTGCCAGCAGCTTAAACCAGCGGGAGGTGAGGGAGCAGTTCTTC
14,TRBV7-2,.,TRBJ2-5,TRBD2,CASSNLAGGETQYF,TGTGCCAGCTCAAACCTAGCGGGGGGGGAGACCCAGTACTTC
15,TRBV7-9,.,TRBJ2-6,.,CASLPVSSGANVLTF,TGTGCCAGCCTCCCCGTCAGCTCTGGGGCCAACGTCCTGACTTTC
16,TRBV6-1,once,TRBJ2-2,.,CASSEAKGGVPGELFF,TGTGCCAGCAGTGAAGCAAAGGGTGGGGTCCCCGGGGAGCTGTTTTTT
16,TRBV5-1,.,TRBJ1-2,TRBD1,CASSLLGTGVGYGYTF,TGCGCCAGCAGCTTGTTAGGGACAGGGGTCGGCTATGGCTACACCTTC
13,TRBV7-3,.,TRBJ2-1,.,CASSVTKYNEQFF,TGTGCCAGCAGCGTCACTAAGTACAATGAGCAGTTCTTC
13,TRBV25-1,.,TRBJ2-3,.,CASTYGSTDTQYF,TGTGCCAGCACTTACGGAAGCACAGATACGCAGTATTTT
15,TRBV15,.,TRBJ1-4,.,CATSRHRDINEKLFF,TGTGCCACCAGCAGACACAGGGATATCAATGAAAAACTGTTTTTT
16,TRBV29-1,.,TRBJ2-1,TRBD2,CSVSGTSGRAPGKQFF,TGCAGCGTTTCCGGGACTAGCGGGAGGGCCCCCGGGAAGCAGTTCTTC
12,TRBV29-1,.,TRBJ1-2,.,CSVGGQVYGYTF,TGCAGCGTGGGGGGCCAGGTCTATGGCTACACCTTC
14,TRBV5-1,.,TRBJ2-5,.,CASSLQGTAETQYF,TGCGCCAGCAGCTTGCAGGGGACCGCCGAGACCCAGTACTTC
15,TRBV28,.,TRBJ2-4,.,CASSLGGITKNIQYF,TGTGCCAGCAGTTTAGGGGGGATCACCAAAAACATTCAGTACTTC
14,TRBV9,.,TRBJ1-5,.,CASSPGGGNQPQHF,TGTGCCAGCAGCCCCGGGGGGGGGAATCAGCCCCAGCATTTT
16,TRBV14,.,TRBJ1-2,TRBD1,CASSPFNTGDSYGYTF,TGTGCCAGCAGCCCCTTCAACACAGGGGACAGCTATGGCTACACCTTC
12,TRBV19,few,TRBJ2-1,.,CASRAFNNEQFF,TGTGCCAGTCGGGCATTTAACAATGAGCAGTTCTTC
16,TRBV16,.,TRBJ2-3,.,CASSLGWGDFTDTQYF,TGTGCCAGCAGCCTCGGGTGGGGCGATTTCACAGATACGCAGTATTTT
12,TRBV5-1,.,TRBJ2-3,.,CASKGFTDTQYF,TGCGCCAGCAAGGGGTTCACAGATACGCAGTATTTT
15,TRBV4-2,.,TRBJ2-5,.,CASSQGGGDPETQYF,TGTGCCAGCAGCCAAGGAGGCGGCGACCCAGAGACCCAGTACTTC
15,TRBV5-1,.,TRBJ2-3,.,CASGSTIQAADTQYF,TGCGCCAGCGGATCAACAATACAAGCTGCAGATACGCAGTATTTT
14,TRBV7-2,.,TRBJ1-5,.,CASSPRGRGQPQHF,TGTGCCAGCAGCCCGAGGGGGAGGGGGCAGCCCCAGCATTTT
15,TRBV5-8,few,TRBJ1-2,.,CASSDLRNRAGGYTF,TGTGCCAGCAGCGACCTAAGAAACAGGGCGGGTGGCTACACCTTC
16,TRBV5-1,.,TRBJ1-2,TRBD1,CASSPDTGTGGYGYTF,TGCGCCAGCAGCCCAGACACCGGGACAGGGGGCTATGGCTACACCTTC
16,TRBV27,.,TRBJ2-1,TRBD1,CASNHRRTGDMNEQFF,TGTGCCAGCAATCACCGGCGGACAGGGGATATGAATGAGCAGTTCTTC
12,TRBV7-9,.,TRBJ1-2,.,CASSLEVHGYTF,TGTGCCAGCAGCTTAGAGGTCCATGGCTACACCTTC
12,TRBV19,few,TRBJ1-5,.,CASSMVGQPQHF,TGTGCCAGTAGTATGGTGGGTCAGCCCCAGCATTTT
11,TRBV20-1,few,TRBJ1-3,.,CSVWYRNTIYF,TGCAGTGTCTGGTATAGGAACACCATATATTTT
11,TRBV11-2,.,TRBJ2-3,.,CASSPRDTQYF,TGTGCCAGCAGCCCCCGAGATACGCAGTATTTT
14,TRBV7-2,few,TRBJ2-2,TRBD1,CASSWTGITGELFF,TGTGCCAGCAGCTGGACAGGAATCACCGGGGAGCTGTTTTTT
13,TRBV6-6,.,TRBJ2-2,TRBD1,CASRDRDTGELFF,TGTGCCAGCAGGGACAGGGACACCGGGGAGCTGTTTTTT
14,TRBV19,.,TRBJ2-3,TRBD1,CASTPGQHTDTQYF,TGTGCCAGCACTCCGGGACAGCACACAGATACGCAGTATTTT
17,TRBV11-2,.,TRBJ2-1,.,CASSHLRGRNTYNEQFF,TGTGCCAGCAGCCATCTACGTGGGAGAAACACCTACAATGAGCAGTTCTTC
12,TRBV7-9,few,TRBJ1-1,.,CASSVANTEAFF,TGTGCCAGCAGCGTAGCGAACACTGAAGCTTTCTTT
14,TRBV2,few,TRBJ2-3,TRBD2,CASSGGGYTDTQYF,TGTGCCAGCAGTGGGGGGGGATACACAGATACGCAGTATTTT
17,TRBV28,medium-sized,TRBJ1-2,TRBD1,CASSLRPWDRGNYGYTF,TGTGCCAGCAGTTTAAGGCCGTGGGACAGGGGAAACTATGGCTACACCTTC
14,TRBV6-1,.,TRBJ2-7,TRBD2,CASSGRSGIYEQYF,TGTGCCAGCAGTGGGCGGAGCGGGATCTACGAGCAGTACTTC
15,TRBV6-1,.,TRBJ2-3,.,CASHYREGGGDTQYF,TGTGCCAGCCACTACAGGGAAGGAGGGGGAGATACGCAGTATTTT
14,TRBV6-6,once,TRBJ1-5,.,CASSPLNRDQPQHF,TGTGCCAGCAGCCCTTTGAATCGTGATCAGCCCCAGCATTTT
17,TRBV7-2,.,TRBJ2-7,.,CASSPKPGRGTSYEQYF,TGTGCCAGCAGCCCAAAACCGGGGAGGGGGACGTCCTACGAGCAGTACTTC
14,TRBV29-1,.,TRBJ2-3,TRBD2,CSAATSGGTDTQYF,TGCAGCGCCGCGACTAGCGGCGGCACAGATACGCAGTATTTT
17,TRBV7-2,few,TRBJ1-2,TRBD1,CASSQIHLTGGPYGYTF,TGTGCCAGCAGCCAAATTCATCTAACAGGGGGCCCCTATGGCTACACCTTC
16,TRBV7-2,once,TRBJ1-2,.,CASSNPRGGVNYGYTF,TGTGCCAGCAGTAACCCTCGGGGGGGTGTTAACTATGGCTACACCTTC
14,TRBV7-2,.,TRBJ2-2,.,CASSLGGNTGELFF,TGTGCCAGCAGCTTAGGGGGAAACACCGGGGAGCTGTTTTTT